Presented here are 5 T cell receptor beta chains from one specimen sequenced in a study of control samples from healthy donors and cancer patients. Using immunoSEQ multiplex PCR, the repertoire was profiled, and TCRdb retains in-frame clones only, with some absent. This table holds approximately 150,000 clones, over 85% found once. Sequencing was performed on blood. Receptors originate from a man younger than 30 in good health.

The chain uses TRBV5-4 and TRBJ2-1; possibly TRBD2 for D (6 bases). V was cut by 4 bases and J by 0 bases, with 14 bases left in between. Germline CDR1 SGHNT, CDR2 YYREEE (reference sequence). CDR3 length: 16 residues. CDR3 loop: CASSPPGTLSYNEQFF. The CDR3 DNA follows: TGTGCCAGCAGCCCCCCGGGGACTCTCTCCTACAATGAGCAGTTCTTC.

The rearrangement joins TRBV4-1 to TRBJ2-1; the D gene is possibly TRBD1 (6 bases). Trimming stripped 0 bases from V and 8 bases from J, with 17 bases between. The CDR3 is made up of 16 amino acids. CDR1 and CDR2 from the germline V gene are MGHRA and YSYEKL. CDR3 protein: CASSQDSRGRGDEQFF. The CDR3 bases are TGCGCCAGCAGCCAAGATTCCAGGGGCCGTGGTGATGAGCAGTTCTTC.

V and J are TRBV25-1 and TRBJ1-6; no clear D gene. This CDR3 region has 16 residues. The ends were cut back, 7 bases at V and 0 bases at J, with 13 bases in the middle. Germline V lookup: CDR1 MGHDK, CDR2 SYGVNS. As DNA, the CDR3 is TGTGCCAGCACTAATTCTCGGAGCTCCTATAATTCACCCCTCCACTTT. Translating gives CASTNSRSSYNSPLHF. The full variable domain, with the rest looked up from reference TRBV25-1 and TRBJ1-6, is EADIYQTPRYLVIGTGKKITLECSQTMGHDKMYWYQQDPGMELHLIHYSYGVNSTEKGDLSSESTVSRIRTEHFPLTLESARPSHTSQYLCASTNSRSSYNSPLHFGNGTRLTVT.

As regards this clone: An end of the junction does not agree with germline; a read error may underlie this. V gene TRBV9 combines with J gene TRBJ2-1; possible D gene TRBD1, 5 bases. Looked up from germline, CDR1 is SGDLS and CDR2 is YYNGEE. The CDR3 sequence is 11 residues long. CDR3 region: CASSVQGYPIF. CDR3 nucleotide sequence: TGTGCCAGCAGCGTGCAGGGATATCCGATCTTC.

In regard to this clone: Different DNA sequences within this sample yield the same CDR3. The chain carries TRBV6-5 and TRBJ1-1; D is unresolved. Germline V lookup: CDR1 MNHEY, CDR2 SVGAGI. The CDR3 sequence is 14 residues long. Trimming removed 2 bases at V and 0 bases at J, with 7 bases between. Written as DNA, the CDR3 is TGTGCCAGCAGTTACAGAACCTTGAACACTGAAGCTTTCTTT. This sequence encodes CASSYRTLNTEAFF.